This entry features one T cell receptor beta chain sequence. The germline V gene encodes CDR1 ENHRY and CDR2 SYGVKD. Trimming left V 11 bases short and J 4 bases short, with 18 bases between. The CDR3 covers 14 residues. Sequencing was performed on unstimulated naive, memory, effector memory and TEMRA subsets derived from a few donor pairs. This sample is drawn from a study of siplizumab effects on memory and regulatory T cells. Produced via immunoSEQ multiplex PCR; TCRdb's table is partial and in-frame only. The table lists under 70,000 clones, around three quarters of them singletons. The chain combines TRBV10-3 with TRBJ1-5; the D gene is possibly TRBD1 (6 bases). The receptor's source is a human donor in good health. Sequenced sample: memory CD4+ T cells sorted from blood. CDR3 sequence (DNA): TGTGCCTCCGGGGAGGGAGGGGGGAATCAGCCCCAGCATTTT. Protein sequence: CASGEGGGNQPQHF.